Each of the 19 T cell receptor beta chains below was sequenced from the same sample in a study of CD8 T cells in Susac syndrome. Random hexamers served to reverse transcribe roughly 0.45 to 1 ug RNA. TCRdb reanalysed the immunoSEQ multiplex PCR reads using MiXCR and keeps one entry per CDR3 protein. The sample consists of 250,000 to 350,000 distinct CDR3 sequences, 85% of them appearing once. The sequenced material came from CD8+ T cells from PBMCs. The receptor set was obtained from a human donor with multiple sclerosis.

The chain joins TRBV27 to TRBJ1-2; TRBD1 agrees at 8 bases. Germline CDR1 reads MNHEY; CDR2 reads SMNVEV (reference sequence). J was trimmed by 11 bases and V by 3 bases; bases with no gene match: 5. The CDR3 loop spans 12 amino acids. Here the CDR3 DNA reads TGTGCCAGCAGTTTTCTGGGACAGGATTACACCTTC. Translating gives CASSFLGQDYTF.

The genes are TRBV7-9 and TRBJ2-2; TRBD1 aligns across 9 bases. This CDR3 spans 14 amino acids. The germline CDR1 and CDR2 sequences are SEHNR and FQNEAQ (reference sequence). J gave up 5 bases and V 6 bases, and 4 bases lay outside the gene matches. CDR3 DNA sequence: TGTGCCAGCAGACGGGACAGGGCGACCGGGGAGCTGTTTTTT. It codes for CASRRDRATGELFF. The full variable domain, in which reference TRBV7-9 and TRBJ2-2 provide the parts outside the CDR3, is DTGVSQNPRHKITKRGQNVTFRCDPISEHNRLYWYRQTLGQGPEFLTYFQNEAQLEKSRLLSDRFSAERPKGSFSTLEIQRTEQGDSAMYLCASRRDRATGELFFGEGSRLTVL.

The V call is TRBV2, the J call TRBJ2-2; D tentatively reads TRBD1 or TRBD2 (5 bases each). From germline, CDR1 is SNHLY and CDR2 FYNNEI. This CDR3 has 15 amino acids. V shed 3 bases and J shed 2 bases, with 10 bases lying between them. The CDR3 nucleotides read TGTGCCAGCAGTGATCCCAGGGACAACACCGGGGAGCTGTTTTTT. Residues: CASSDPRDNTGELFF.

V is TRBV13 and J is TRBJ2-2; TRBD1 agrees at 9 bases. The CDR3 extends over 13 amino acids. CDR1 and CDR2 from the germline V gene are PRHDT and FYEKMQ (reference sequence). The V gene end was trimmed by 7 bases and the J gene end by 6 bases; junction bases not matched to a gene: 3. The CDR3 here is CASIRTGAGELFF. For the CDR3, the DNA is TGTGCCAGCATACGGACAGGGGCCGGGGAGCTGTTTTTT.

The V gene is TRBV4-1, the J gene TRBJ1-2; D ambiguous. This CDR3 comprises 12 residues. V was pared by 3 bases and J by 4 bases, with 6 bases between. Germline assignment: CDR1 MGHRA and CDR2 YSYEKL. CDR3 sequence reads: CASSHGLYGYTF. The CDR3 DNA reads as TGCGCCAGCAGCCATGGTCTCTATGGCTACACCTTC.

This clonotype was seen just once. The chain links TRBV28 to TRBJ2-1; the match to TRBD2 covers 9 bases. This CDR3 has 18 residues. V was clipped by 8 bases and J by 0 bases; unmatched bases: 14. CDR1 and CDR2 (germline): MDHEN, SYDVKM. CDR3 protein: CASCRRIQREVSYNEQFF. The CDR3 DNA sequence: TGTGCCAGCTGCCGGCGGATTCAGCGGGAGGTCTCCTACAATGAGCAGTTCTTC.

This sequence joins TRBV19 and TRBJ1-4; tentatively, D is TRBD1 (5 bases). In germline, CDR1 is LNHDA, CDR2 SQIVND (reference sequence). The CDR3 runs to 13 residues. V lost 4 bases and J 7 bases, leaving 10 bases between the germline ends. CDR3 nucleotides: TGTGCCAGTAGTACCCAGGGTGTTGAAAAACTGTTTTTT. Encoded protein: CASSTQGVEKLFF.

This chain connects TRBV7-9 to TRBJ2-1; D gene ambiguous. In germline, CDR1 is SEHNR, CDR2 FQNEAQ (reference sequence). Trimming took off 2 bases at V and 10 bases at J, with 15 bases between the two ends. CDR3 size: 14 residues. CDR3 in DNA: TGTGCCAGCAGCTTACCCCCCCAGGCCCAGGAGCAGTTCTTC. Translation: CASSLPPQAQEQFF.

A few counts support this clonotype. The chain has TRBV19 and TRBJ2-7; D call uncertain. V was clipped by 5 bases and J by 3 bases, with 17 bases between them. The CDR3 is 15 residues long. Germline CDR1 and CDR2: LNHDA and SQIVND (reference sequence). CDR3: CASSPRFTPYYEQYF. The CDR3 DNA reads as TGTGCCAGTAGTCCAAGGTTCACGCCCTACTACGAGCAGTACTTC.

The chain links TRBV5-6 to TRBJ1-4, with a possible D match to TRBD1 (5 bases). Germline values: CDR1 SGHDT, CDR2 YYEEEE. V lost 0 bases and J lost 4, with 10 bases in between. The CDR3 has 15 residues. The CDR3 loop reads CASSLAGGLNEKLFF. The CDR3 DNA sequence: TGTGCCAGCAGCTTGGCCGGGGGACTTAATGAAAAACTGTTTTTT.

This rearrangement joins TRBV27 to TRBJ1-1; D not certain. Germline V gene sequence: CDR1 MNHEY, CDR2 SMNVEV (reference sequence). CDR3 length: 13 residues. With 2 bases removed from V and 3 bases from J, the gap between germline ends came to 7 bases. CDR3 region: CASSLLQHTEAFF. The CDR3 DNA is TGTGCCAGCAGTTTACTCCAGCACACTGAAGCTTTCTTT.

For this clonotype: A read error may produce the germline difference seen at one junction end. The chain combines TRBV7-7 with TRBJ2-3, with a tentative D call TRBD2 (7 bases). CDR1 and CDR2 from the germline V gene are SSHAT and FNYEAQ (reference sequence). The CDR3 is made up of 16 amino acids. CDR3 bases: TGTGCTAGCAGCTTAGCGCCGGGGGGCTTTATAGATACGCAGTATTTT. This encodes CASSLAPGGFIDTQYF.

The V and J genes are TRBV5-1 and TRBJ1-2; D is undetermined. Trimming took off 4 bases at V and 6 bases at J, with 16 bases between the two ends. The V gene's germline CDR1 is SGHRS and CDR2 YFSETQ. CDR3 length: 14 residues. The CDR3 DNA reads as TGCGCCAGCAGCGTGCGGAGGAAGTCTGATGGCTACACCTTC. Protein: CASSVRRKSDGYTF.

This clonotype was recorded once. This chain connects TRBV7-9 to TRBJ1-2; tentatively, D is TRBD1 (5 bases). The CDR3 has 14 residues. V was shortened by 1 base and J by 6 bases, with 12 bases between the two germline ends. CDR1 and CDR2 from the germline V gene are SEHNR and FQNEAQ (reference sequence). The CDR3 is CASSLEGREDGYTF. CDR3 sequence (DNA): TGTGCCAGCAGCTTAGAGGGACGGGAAGATGGCTACACCTTC.

The J gene is TRBJ2-1, the V gene TRBV9, with 9 bases lining up with TRBD1. This CDR3 spans 14 amino acids. Germline V CDR1 and CDR2: SGDLS, YYNGEE. V was pared by 5 bases and J by 7 bases, with 7 bases of the junction left unmatched. The DNA of the CDR3 is TGTGCCAGCAGTGAAGCCGGACAGGGGAATGAGCAGTTCTTC. This translates into CASSEAGQGNEQFF.

V usage is TRBV30 and J usage is TRBJ2-7; 10 bases map to TRBD2. The CDR3 sequence is 13 residues long. The J segment lost 7 bases and the V segment lost 3 bases, leaving 6 bases of the junction unmatched. The germline V gene has CDR1 GTSNPN and CDR2 SVGIG (reference sequence). The CDR3 DNA sequence: TGTGCCTGGAGGGCTAGCGGGAGTGGTGAGCAGTACTTC. It codes for CAWRASGSGEQYF.

The chain uses TRBV11-2 and TRBJ2-5, with TRBD2 identical over 12 bases. Germline V CDR1 and CDR2: SGHAT, FQNNGV. CDR3 length equals 15 residues. V lost 7 bases and J lost 2; bases outside the gene matches: 5. DNA of the CDR3: TGTGCCAGCACTACTAGCGGGAGGCCTCAAGAGACCCAGTACTTC. This encodes CASTTSGRPQETQYF.

This chain connects TRBV5-1 to TRBJ1-2; D perhaps matches TRBD1 (5 bases). V was cut by 3 bases and J by 7 bases, with 13 bases left in between. The germline CDR1 and CDR2 sequences are SGHRS and YFSETQ. The CDR3 has 13 amino acids. The DNA of the CDR3 is TGCGCCAGCAGCTCCCCCCGAGGGGCTGGCTACACCTTC. This gives the protein CASSSPRGAGYTF.

The CDR3 sequence is CASKQGVTEAFF. The CDR3 nucleotides are TGTGCCAGCAAACAGGGAGTCACTGAAGCTTTCTTT. The rearrangement links TRBV27 to TRBJ1-1; D perhaps matches TRBD1 (6 bases). The germline V gene encodes CDR1 MNHEY and CDR2 SMNVEV (reference sequence). V was trimmed by 7 bases and J by 4 bases, leaving 10 bases between them. There are 12 residues in the CDR3.